Below are 2 T cell receptor beta chains sequenced from a single sample in a study of T cells after yellow fever vaccination. MiXCR, applied by TCRdb to the 5' RACE reads, yields one record per CDR3 protein. This table holds hundreds of thousands of distinct CDR3 sequences, about 12% found once. The sample in question was PBMCs, obtained on the day of the yellow fever booster vaccination. These receptors originate from a man aged 30 to 45 who received the YFV17D yellow fever vaccine.

The V call is TRBV28, the J call TRBJ1-5; a weak D match, TRBD1 (5 bases). CDR1 and CDR2 (germline): MDHEN, SYDVKM. The CDR3 is 13 amino acids. Trimming cost V 3 bases and J 9 bases, with 12 bases left between them. The CDR3 region is CASSFGAGRPQHF. CDR3 sequence (DNA): TGTGCCAGCAGTTTCGGTGCAGGGAGGCCCCAGCATTTT.

This clonotype was detected only a few times. The V gene is TRBV20-1, the J gene TRBJ2-3; 10 bases match TRBD2. CDR1 is DFQATT, CDR2 SNEGSKA, per germline (reference sequence). V lost 2 bases to trimming and J lost 4 bases; unmatched junction nucleotides: 3. The CDR3 covers 14 residues. The CDR3 DNA sequence: TGCAGTGCTAGACTAGCGGGAGTGTCAGATACGCAGTATTTT. Its translation: CSARLAGVSDTQYF.